The 13 T cell receptor beta chains reported below all come from one sample, sequenced in a study of Ad26.COV2.S vaccination and SARS-CoV-2 variants. The table came from immunoSEQ multiplex PCR; TCRdb's copy has only in-frame clones and leaves some out. The data hold 350,000 to 500,000 clones, with 90% observed a single time. Specified treatment: around 19 received Ad26.COV2.S at low or high dose, single or two shots; 5 received placebo; per-sample allocation not given. Repertoires come from day 63 after the first vaccine or placebo injection. Here the sequenced sample was peripheral blood, taken in a trial of Ad26.COV2.S vaccine versus placebo. These TCRs come from a person aged 18-65 years who received the Ad26.COV2.S COVID-19 vaccine or a placebo.

The chain employs TRBV24-1 and TRBJ1-6; 10 nucleotides line up with TRBD1. The J segment lost 5 bases and the V segment lost 7 bases, leaving 1 base of the junction unmatched. Germline values: CDR1 KGHDR, CDR2 SFDVKD. CDR3 length: 14 residues. The CDR3 bases are TGTGCCACCAGCGGGACAGGGGATAATTCACCCCTCCACTTT. It encodes CATSGTGDNSPLHF.

This clone is a singleton in its sample. This chain joins TRBV30 and TRBJ1-2; TRBD1 matches at 8 bases. The CDR3 is made up of 12 amino acids. Germline loops: CDR1 GTSNPN, CDR2 SVGIG (reference sequence). V shed 8 bases, J shed 5 bases, and the junction held 7 bases outside the gene matches. CDR3 sequence (DNA): TGTGCCGGATTAGGACAGGGTTATGGCTACACCTTC. Amino acids: CAGLGQGYGYTF. Filled out from reference TRBV30 and TRBJ1-2, the complete variable domain reads SQTIHQWPATLVQPVGSPLSLECTVEGTSNPNLYWYRQAAGRGLQLLFYSVGIGQISSEVPQNLSASRPQDRQFILSSKKLLLSDSGFYLCAGLGQGYGYTFGSGTRLTVV.

The chain recombines TRBV28 with TRBJ2-7, with D tentatively TRBD1 or TRBD2 (6 bases each). The germline V gene encodes CDR1 MDHEN and CDR2 SYDVKM. The V and J ends lost 3 bases and 5 bases respectively, with 14 bases between them. This CDR3 has 14 amino acids. CDR3 region: CASSFPGALNEQYF. In DNA form, the CDR3 reads TGTGCCAGCAGTTTCCCGGGGGCTCTGAACGAGCAGTACTTC.

This chain uses TRBV2 with TRBJ1-4; D ambiguous. Germline V gene data show CDR1 as SNHLY and CDR2 as FYNNEI. The CDR3 runs to 14 residues. Trimming shortened V by 2 bases and J by 3 bases, and 7 bases separated the two germline ends. CDR3: CASSERRSNEKLFF. In DNA form, the CDR3 reads TGTGCCAGCAGTGAACGACGTTCTAATGAAAAACTGTTTTTT.

The chain is built from TRBV7-9 and TRBJ1-1, with D maybe TRBD1 (6 bases). This CDR3 has 15 amino acids. V lost 3 bases, J lost 0 bases, and 11 bases lay in between. Germline values: CDR1 SEHNR, CDR2 FQNEAQ (reference sequence). This chain's CDR3 is CASSFSSGVNTEAFF. As DNA, the CDR3 is TGTGCCAGCAGCTTTTCTTCAGGGGTGAACACTGAAGCTTTCTTT.

This sequence joins TRBV6-2 or TRBV6-3 and TRBJ2-7, with 12 positions matching TRBD2. The junction had 13 bases not matched to a gene; V was cut back by 4 bases and J by 12 bases. The CDR3 has 15 residues. Germline CDR1 and CDR2: MNHEY and SVGEGT. This CDR3 is CASSLTSGRPPGGYF. In DNA form, the CDR3 reads TGTGCCAGCAGTTTAACTAGCGGGAGGCCCCCCGGTGGGTACTTC.

The chain has TRBV7-9 and TRBJ2-1, with TRBD1 matching 10 bases. The CDR3 is 16 residues long. Germline V gene lookup returns CDR1 SEHNR and CDR2 FQNEAQ (reference sequence). The V gene end was trimmed by 5 bases and the J gene end by 5 bases; junction bases not matched to a gene: 9. The CDR3 DNA sequence: TGTGCCAGCAGCAGAAAGGGACAGGGGCAGAACAATGAGCAGTTCTTC. Amino acids: CASSRKGQGQNNEQFF.

The rearrangement links TRBV4-3 to TRBJ2-7, with 8 bases that match TRBD2. CDR1 and CDR2 (germline): LGHNA, YSLEER. The CDR3 is 16 amino acids. Trimming took 0 bases from V and 2 from J; bases not matched to a gene: 6. As DNA, the CDR3 is TGCGCCAGCAGCCAAGATAGGGCGGGAGGAGCCTACGAGCAGTACTTC. It yields the protein CASSQDRAGGAYEQYF.

The rearrangement joins TRBV5-6 to TRBJ1-1, with unresolved D. This CDR3 region has 14 residues. Germline V gene lookup returns CDR1 SGHDT and CDR2 YYEEEE. With 2 bases removed from V and 1 base from J, the gap between germline ends came to 9 bases. The chain's CDR3 is CASSFRLGNTEAFF. The CDR3 region has the DNA TGTGCCAGCAGCTTTAGGTTGGGGAACACTGAAGCTTTCTTT.

As to this clone: This sample includes further DNA sequences coding for the same CDR3. The V gene is TRBV28, the J gene TRBJ1-5; a possible D gene is TRBD1 (5 bases). Trimming removed 3 bases from V and 2 bases from J, with 11 bases in between. The CDR3 is 15 amino acids. Germline V CDR1 and CDR2: MDHEN, SYDVKM. CDR3 region: CASSLLRGGNQPQHF. DNA of the CDR3: TGTGCCAGCAGTTTGTTGAGGGGAGGCAATCAGCCCCAGCATTTT.

The V call is TRBV6-5, the J call TRBJ2-5; 9 nucleotides line up with TRBD1. Per the germline V gene, CDR1 is MNHEY and CDR2 is SVGAGI. This CDR3 region has 13 residues. With 4 bases clipped from V and 6 bases from J, the junction kept 3 bases outside the gene matches. In DNA form, the CDR3 reads TGTGCCAGCAGTTCGGGACAGGGCCAGACCCAGTACTTC. Its translation: CASSSGQGQTQYF.

The J gene is TRBJ2-7, the V gene TRBV27, with D perhaps given as TRBD1 or TRBD2 (5 bases each). CDR1 is MNHEY and CDR2 is SMNVEV in the germline V gene (reference sequence). Between the trimmed V and J ends, which lost 1 base and 0 bases, there was a span of 7 bases. There are 14 residues in the CDR3. The CDR3 nucleotides read TGTGCCAGCAGTTTATGGGGGAGCTCCTACGAGCAGTACTTC. Its protein product is CASSLWGSSYEQYF.

J is TRBJ2-5 and V is TRBV7-8; weak D call: TRBD2 (5 bases). Trimming cost V 3 bases and J 5 bases, with 19 bases left between them. CDR1 and CDR2 (germline): SGHVS, FQNEAQ. The CDR3 has 16 amino acids. In DNA, the CDR3 is TGTGCCAGCAGCTTGGTTTGGAAGGGAGTGGGGGAGACCCAGTACTTC. Amino acid sequence: CASSLVWKGVGETQYF.